The rows below give T cell receptor beta chains drawn from one sample of a study of blood T cell repertoires in COVID-19. Using immunoSEQ multiplex PCR, the repertoire was profiled, and TCRdb retains in-frame clones only, with some absent. This sample yields about 100,000 clones, of which 88% are seen a single time; 5.5% to 8% belongs to the top ten. The sample taken for sequencing was peripheral blood. The receptors originated from a woman aged 60-75 years with acute or convalescent COVID-19. Both conserved end residues are part of each CDR3. The D gene is left open where the match is weak. Size is stated for part of the rows, as once, few or many counts, or as a class when the clone is expanded.

clone size	D gene	J gene	V gene	CDR3 DNA	CDR3 protein
-	-	TRBJ2-1	TRBV27	TGTGCCAGCAGTTTGAGGTTAAGGAACAATGAGCAGTTCTTC	CASSLRLRNNEQFF
-	-	TRBJ1-1	TRBV28	TGTGCCGCCGTAGGGGGTGCCATGAACACTGAAGCTTTCTTT	CAAVGGAMNTEAFF
-	-	TRBJ2-7	TRBV5-1	TGCGCCAGCAGCTTGGGTGGAGAAACCAGCTTGTGGTACTTC	CASSLGGETSLWYF
-	-	TRBJ2-3	TRBV6-5	TGTGCTAGCAGAACCGGGGACATCAGCCCAGATACCCAGTACTTT	CASRTGDISPDTQYF
once	TRBD2	TRBJ2-1	TRBV18	TGTGCCAGCTCACTAGCGGGAACAGTTGTCAATGAGCAGTTCTTC	CASSLAGTVVNEQFF
once	TRBD2	TRBJ2-1	TRBV7-3	TGTGCCAGCAGCAACCTAGCGGGACGGTACAATGAGCAGTTCTTC	CASSNLAGRYNEQFF
-	-	TRBJ2-5	TRBV19	TGTGCCAGTAGTATACAACAGGGTGAGACCCAGTACTTC	CASSIQQGETQYF
-	TRBD1	TRBJ1-2	TRBV6-1	TGTGCCAGCAGTGAAGGACAGGGACCTAACTATGGCTACACCTTC	CASSEGQGPNYGYTF
-	TRBD1	TRBJ2-2	TRBV5-1	TGCGCCAGCAGGGATATCCTACAGGGGGTCGGTGGAACCGGGGAGCTGTTTTTT	CASRDILQGVGGTGELFF
-	-	TRBJ2-1	TRBV3-1/TRBV3-2	TGTGCCAGCAGCCAGATAGTTAGGGCAAGAGAGGGTGAGCAGTTCTTC	CASSQIVRAREGEQFF
-	TRBD1	TRBJ1-1	TRBV10-3	TGTGCCACCAATGAACAGGGGGCTGGCGCTTTCTTT	CATNEQGAGAFF
-	-	TRBJ2-7	TRBV28	TGTGCCAGCAGTTTATTTGGGACATACTCCTACGAGCAGTACTTC	CASSLFGTYSYEQYF
-	TRBD2	TRBJ2-3	TRBV30	TGTGCCTGGAGCCTAGGGACTAGCGGGACAGATACGCAGTATTTT	CAWSLGTSGTDTQYF
-	-	TRBJ2-5	TRBV6-5	TGTGCCAGCACCGGGACTGGCCAGACCCAGTACTTC	CASTGTGQTQYF
-	-	TRBJ2-7	TRBV12-3/TRBV12-4	TGTGCCAGCAGTTTGGGGCTTAGGGAGCAGTACTTC	CASSLGLREQYF
few	TRBD1	TRBJ1-6	TRBV6-5	TGTGCCAGCAGCCCCAGGGGGTCCTATAATTCACCCCTCCACTTT	CASSPRGSYNSPLHF
once	TRBD1	TRBJ2-1	TRBV5-1	TGCGCCAGCAGCATCGAGGGGGCTGACGATGAGCAGTTCTTC	CASSIEGADDEQFF
once	TRBD2	TRBJ2-1	TRBV5-4	TGTGCCAGCAGCCTCGGGGGGAGCTCCTACAATGAGCAGTTCTTC	CASSLGGSSYNEQFF
-	TRBD1	TRBJ2-3	TRBV28	TGTGCCAGCAGTCCCGGGACAGGGCGAATCGCGCAGTATTTT	CASSPGTGRIAQYF
-	TRBD1	TRBJ1-3	TRBV13	TGTGCCAGCAGCTTAGTCTCGACAGGGTACGCTTCTACTGGAAACACCATATATTTT	CASSLVSTGYASTGNTIYF
-	-	TRBJ2-1	TRBV7-3	TGTGCCAGCAGCTTACAAGCCCCTGGGGGGAATGAGCAGTTCTTC	CASSLQAPGGNEQFF
-	-	TRBJ2-7	TRBV5-1	TGCGCCAGCAGCTTGGAAGGGAGCCCGACGGGCGAGCAGTACTTC	CASSLEGSPTGEQYF
-	TRBD2	TRBJ2-1	TRBV5-1	TGCGCCAGCAGCTTGGTGGCTAGCGGGAGCAATGAGCAGTTCTTC	CASSLVASGSNEQFF
-	-	TRBJ1-1	TRBV7-9	TGTGCCAGCAGCCCCGCGGGCACTGAAGCTTTCTTT	CASSPAGTEAFF
few	TRBD1	TRBJ1-3	TRBV3-1/TRBV3-2	TGTGCCAGCAGCCAAGGGATTGGGACAGGTGTTGGAAACACCATATATTTT	CASSQGIGTGVGNTIYF
-	TRBD1	TRBJ1-6	TRBV7-2	TGTGCCAGCACCTCTTACAGGGGGATAAATTCACCCCTCCACTTT	CASTSYRGINSPLHF
-	-	TRBJ2-3	TRBV3-1/TRBV3-2	TGTGCCAGCAGCCTCCTTGGCGGCCCCACAGATACGCAGTATTTT	CASSLLGGPTDTQYF
once	-	TRBJ2-5	TRBV10-2	TGCGCCAGCAGTGCCTTAGAAGAGACCCAGTACTTC	CASSALEETQYF
-	TRBD1	TRBJ1-2	TRBV9	TGTGCCAGCAGCGTTGGACAGGACTCTAACTATGGCTACACCTTC	CASSVGQDSNYGYTF
-	TRBD1	TRBJ2-7	TRBV5-1	TGCGCCAGCAGTCCGGGACAGGGAGGAGGAGAGCAGTACTTC	CASSPGQGGGEQYF
-	-	TRBJ2-3	TRBV7-7	TGTGCTAGCAGCCCTACGCGCTCAGATACGCAGTATTTT	CASSPTRSDTQYF
-	TRBD1	TRBJ2-5	TRBV12-5	TGTGCTAGTGGTTCCCAACCGACAGGGGAGACCCAGTACTTC	CASGSQPTGETQYF
-	TRBD1	TRBJ2-7	TRBV6-6	TGTGCCAGCAGAAGACAGGGGGCGGGATACGAGCAGTACTTC	CASRRQGAGYEQYF
-	TRBD1	TRBJ1-1	TRBV7-3	TGTGCCAGCAGCCCGGACCCACAGGGGGTTGGGACTGAAGCTTTCTTT	CASSPDPQGVGTEAFF
-	TRBD2	TRBJ2-1	TRBV4-2	TGTGCCAGCAGCCCCAGAGGTAGGACTAGCGGAGACAATGAGCAGTTCTTC	CASSPRGRTSGDNEQFF
-	-	TRBJ2-1	TRBV12-1	TGTGCCAGCAGCTTTGCATTTGTGCACCCCAGGTACAATGAGCAGTTCTTC	CASSFAFVHPRYNEQFF
few	-	TRBJ1-1	TRBV6-5	TGTGCCAGCAGACCCGACAGGTACACTGAAGCTTTCTTT	CASRPDRYTEAFF
-	TRBD1	TRBJ2-5	TRBV5-1	TGCGCCAGCACCCCCGGACAGGGTGGGGAGACCCAGTACTTC	CASTPGQGGETQYF
-	-	TRBJ1-2	TRBV18	TGTGCCAGCTCGTCTCAGGGCGGGGCCTTGTATGGCTACACCTTC	CASSSQGGALYGYTF
-	-	TRBJ1-6	TRBV18	TGTGCCAGCTCAGAGGGCCGGACTTCACCCCTCCACTTT	CASSEGRTSPLHF
-	-	TRBJ1-6	TRBV28	TGTGCCAGCAGTTTGTCAGGGAATTCACCCCTCCACTTT	CASSLSGNSPLHF
once	TRBD1	TRBJ1-2	TRBV11-3	TGTGCCAGCAGCGCTGGGACAGGCCTATTCTATGGCTACACCTTC	CASSAGTGLFYGYTF
-	TRBD1	TRBJ1-3	TRBV27	TGTGCCAGCACCCCCAGGGGGGGAAACACCATATATTTT	CASTPRGGNTIYF
-	-	TRBJ2-2	TRBV5-1	TGCGCCAGCAGCTTGGGCTCAGTCGCGAACACCGGGGAGCTGTTTTTT	CASSLGSVANTGELFF
-	-	TRBJ2-1	TRBV3-1/TRBV3-2	TGTGCCAGCAGCCAGGGGGGACTTTCCAATGAGCAGTTCTTC	CASSQGGLSNEQFF
-	TRBD1	TRBJ1-2	TRBV29-1	TGCAGCGTTGACTTACCGGGACAGAGAGTTTATGGCTACACCTTC	CSVDLPGQRVYGYTF